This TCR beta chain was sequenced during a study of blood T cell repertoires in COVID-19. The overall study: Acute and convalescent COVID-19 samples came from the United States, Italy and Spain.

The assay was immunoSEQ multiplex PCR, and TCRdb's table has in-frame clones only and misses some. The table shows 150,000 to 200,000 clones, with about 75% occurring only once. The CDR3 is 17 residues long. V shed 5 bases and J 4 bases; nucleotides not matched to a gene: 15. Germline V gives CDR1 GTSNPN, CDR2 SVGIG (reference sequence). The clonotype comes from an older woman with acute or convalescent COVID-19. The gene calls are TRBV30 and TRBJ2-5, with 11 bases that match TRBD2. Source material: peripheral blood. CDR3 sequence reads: CAWGDIAGGLWGETQYF. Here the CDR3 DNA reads TGTGCCTGGGGGGACATAGCGGGAGGGTTATGGGGAGAGACCCAGTACTTC.